The rows below give T cell receptor beta chains drawn from one sample of a study of Ad26.COV2.S vaccination and SARS-CoV-2 variants. The table came from immunoSEQ multiplex PCR; TCRdb's copy has only in-frame clones and leaves some out. Of about 420,000 clones listed, around nine tenths are singletons. This material consisted of peripheral blood, taken in a trial of Ad26.COV2.S vaccine versus placebo. The receptors were sampled from a person between 18 and 65 years old who received the Ad26.COV2.S COVID-19 vaccine or a placebo. Both conserved end residues are part of each CDR3. Fields, in order: D gene, V gene, J gene, clone size, CDR3 DNA, CDR3 protein. The D gene is left open where the match is weak. Size is omitted from some rows. Given values are once, few, many or a class for expanded clones.

.,TRBV21-1,TRBJ2-5,.,TGTGCCAGCAGCTCCGTACTGACTGCACTCAAAGAGACCCAGTACTTC,CASSSVLTALKETQYF
.,TRBV24-1,TRBJ2-4,.,TGTGCCACCCCTCCATTCGTCATTCAGTACTTC,CATPPFVIQYF
.,TRBV2,TRBJ1-3,.,TGTGCCAGCAGTGAAGAGGGGGGCACCAACTCTGGAAACACCATATATTTT,CASSEEGGTNSGNTIYF
.,TRBV28,TRBJ1-1,.,TGTGCCAGCAGTCACTTAGACAGGAGGAACACTGAAGCTTTCTTT,CASSHLDRRNTEAFF
.,TRBV25-1,TRBJ2-1,.,TGTGCCAGCAGACCAACCCTGGCGGGGCAGGATGAGCAGTTCTTC,CASRPTLAGQDEQFF
.,TRBV7-2,TRBJ2-5,.,TGTGCCAGCAGCTCTGGAGGAGACGGGGAGACCCAGTACTTC,CASSSGGDGETQYF
.,TRBV5-1,TRBJ1-6,.,TGCGCCAGCAGCTTGGGAATACAGGGTTGGGATTCACCCCTCCACTTT,CASSLGIQGWDSPLHF
.,TRBV5-6,TRBJ2-3,.,TGTGCCAGCAGCTTGGCCGGGGCCATAGTTGCAGATACGCAGTATTTT,CASSLAGAIVADTQYF
TRBD2,TRBV10-2,TRBJ2-7,.,TGCGCCAGCAGTGAGTCGGCAGGACTAGGCTACGAGCAGTACTTC,CASSESAGLGYEQYF
.,TRBV18,TRBJ2-2,.,TGTGCCAGCTCACTACAGCCCGACGACATCGGGGAGCTGTTTTTT,CASSLQPDDIGELFF
.,TRBV28,TRBJ1-4,.,TGTGCCAGCAGTTTACGGGCCGCGGGGGATGAAAAACTGTTTTTT,CASSLRAAGDEKLFF
TRBD1,TRBV5-1,TRBJ2-3,few,TGCGCCAGCAGCATGGACAGGCCCAGCGCAGATACGCAGTATTTT,CASSMDRPSADTQYF
.,TRBV7-2,TRBJ1-3,few,TGTGCCAGCAGGGGGCTTGGCTCTGGAAACACCATATATTTT,CASRGLGSGNTIYF
.,TRBV12-3/TRBV12-4,TRBJ1-4,.,TGTGCCAGCAGTTTCTACGAAGGCGAAAAACTGTTTTTT,CASSFYEGEKLFF